Each of the 3 T cell receptor beta chains below was sequenced from the same sample in a study of cytomegalovirus exposure and HLA in healthy donors. The PCR was carried out with 60 Vbeta primers and 13 Jbeta primers. Profiling relied on immunoSEQ multiplex PCR, and the TCRdb table lists in-frame clones only, not all of them. The sample contains 84,000 or so clones, approximately 71% of which appear only once. The sample taken for sequencing was PBMCs. These receptors were obtained from a man younger than 40 in good health and CMV-seronegative.

V gene TRBV19 combines with J gene TRBJ2-1; D perhaps matches TRBD1 (5 bases). Germline V gene sequence: CDR1 LNHDA, CDR2 SQIVND (reference sequence). The V end lost 5 bases, the J end lost 9 bases, and 17 bases lay between the germline ends. The CDR3 has 14 residues. The CDR3 DNA is TGTGCCAGTAGTCCCATAAACAGGCAGAGTGAGCAGTTCTTC. It specifies CASSPINRQSEQFF. The whole variable domain, remainder taken from reference TRBV19 and TRBJ2-1, is DGGITQSPKYLFRKEGQNVTLSCEQNLNHDAMYWYRQDPGQGLRLIYYSQIVNDFQKGDIAEGYSVSREKKESFPLTVTSAQKNPTAFYLCASSPINRQSEQFFGPGTRLTVL.

This clone came up a few times. The J gene is TRBJ1-1, the V gene TRBV4-2; 7 bases are a match to TRBD1. The CDR3 totals 14 residues. With V trimmed by 5 bases and J by 4 bases, 7 bases remained unmatched. Germline V gene data show CDR1 as LGHNA and CDR2 as YNFKEQ. The CDR3 loop reads CASSSAGTVTEAFF. The CDR3 nucleotides read TGTGCCAGCAGCTCCGCAGGGACAGTCACTGAAGCTTTCTTT.

This chain connects TRBV28 to TRBJ1-2; no definite D call. Germline CDR1 and CDR2: MDHEN and SYDVKM. The germline V and J ends were trimmed by 5 bases and 5 bases, with 12 bases remaining between them. The CDR3 length is 13 residues. CDR3 coding DNA: TGTGCCAGCAGTCTTACCATACAGTATGGCTACACCTTC. It translates to CASSLTIQYGYTF.